This T cell receptor (beta chain) was recovered during a study of cytomegalovirus exposure and HLA in healthy donors. Using immunoSEQ multiplex PCR, the repertoire was profiled, and TCRdb retains in-frame clones only, with some absent. The sample lists about 240,000 clones, approximately 86% seen once, with 0.95% to 1.5% in the top ten. Germline trimming cut 2 bases from V and 5 bases from J; bases unmatched to any gene: 14. Germline values: CDR1 MNHNS, CDR2 SASEGT. The CDR3 has 19 amino acids. The sample was PBMCs. The rearrangement links TRBV6-1 to TRBJ2-5; 13 bases agree with TRBD2. The source is a woman younger than 45 in good health and CMV-seropositive. CDR3 in DNA: TGTGCCAGCAGTGAAAGCCTCAGGACTAGCGGGAGACAGCGGGAGACCCAGTACTTC. Its translation is CASSESLRTSGRQRETQYF.